The rows below give T cell receptor beta chains drawn from one sample of a study of blood T cell repertoires in COVID-19. Clones were read by immunoSEQ multiplex PCR, and TCRdb kept only the in-frame ones, dropping some. The table shows fewer than 400,000 clones, with roughly 89% occurring only once. The sequencing sample was made of PBMCs or T cells enriched from blood (not recorded which). The receptors were gathered from a woman in her 50s who had recovered from COVID-19. The CDR3 runs from the conserved cysteine through the conserved F or W. A D gene is named only where the DNA matches it firmly. Clone size is shown for a subset of rows, as once, few, many or a class of expanded clone.

clone size: -
CDR3 length: 15
V gene: TRBV27
D gene: -
J gene: TRBJ1-4
CDR3 DNA: TGTGCCAGCAGTTCTCTCCCCCGACAGAATGAAAAACTGTTTTTT
CDR3 protein: CASSSLPRQNEKLFF

clone size: -
CDR3 length: 17
V gene: TRBV10-1
D gene: TRBD2
J gene: TRBJ2-1
CDR3 DNA: TGCGCCGTCCACAGGCGGGAGGCATTTGCCTCCTACAATGAGCAGTTCTTC
CDR3 protein: CAVHRREAFASYNEQFF

clone size: -
CDR3 length: 14
V gene: TRBV6-5
D gene: -
J gene: TRBJ1-1
CDR3 DNA: TGTGCCAGCAGTTACGGCCAGGGTTTCACTGAAGCTTTCTTT
CDR3 protein: CASSYGQGFTEAFF

clone size: -
CDR3 length: 16
V gene: TRBV29-1
D gene: -
J gene: TRBJ1-4
CDR3 DNA: TGCAGCGTTGAATTCGGGACATTAACAACTAATGAAAAACTGTTTTTT
CDR3 protein: CSVEFGTLTTNEKLFF

clone size: -
CDR3 length: 13
V gene: TRBV27
D gene: TRBD1
J gene: TRBJ1-5
CDR3 DNA: TGTGCCAGCAGGGGACAGGGTTATCAGCCCCAGCATTTT
CDR3 protein: CASRGQGYQPQHF

clone size: -
CDR3 length: 16
V gene: TRBV11-2
D gene: -
J gene: TRBJ1-1
CDR3 DNA: TGTGCCAGCAGCCCCCAGGAGGCCCCGGGGTACACTGAAGCTTTCTTT
CDR3 protein: CASSPQEAPGYTEAFF

clone size: -
CDR3 length: 14
V gene: TRBV28
D gene: TRBD1
J gene: TRBJ2-7
CDR3 DNA: TGTGCCAGCAACCCAGGGGGCGCCTCCTACGAGCAGTACTTC
CDR3 protein: CASNPGGASYEQYF

clone size: -
CDR3 length: 13
V gene: TRBV9
D gene: TRBD1
J gene: TRBJ1-2
CDR3 DNA: TGTGCCAGCAGCGCCCAGGGGGCCTGGGGCTACACCTTC
CDR3 protein: CASSAQGAWGYTF

clone size: -
CDR3 length: 11
V gene: TRBV12-3/TRBV12-4
D gene: -
J gene: TRBJ1-2
CDR3 DNA: TGTGCCAGCAGGATGGGAGGTGGCTACACCTTC
CDR3 protein: CASRMGGGYTF

clone size: -
CDR3 length: 15
V gene: TRBV27
D gene: TRBD1
J gene: TRBJ1-5
CDR3 DNA: TGTGCCAGCAGTTTAACAGGGGCCGGCAATCAGCCCCAGCATTTT
CDR3 protein: CASSLTGAGNQPQHF

clone size: -
CDR3 length: 14
V gene: TRBV7-9
D gene: -
J gene: TRBJ1-1
CDR3 DNA: TGTGCCAGCAGCTTTGGCGGGGGGGGCACTGAAGCTTTCTTT
CDR3 protein: CASSFGGGGTEAFF

clone size: -
CDR3 length: 15
V gene: TRBV7-2
D gene: TRBD2
J gene: TRBJ2-3
CDR3 DNA: TGTGCCAGCGCATGGGGGGGGATCAGCACAGATACGCAGTATTTT
CDR3 protein: CASAWGGISTDTQYF

clone size: -
CDR3 length: 17
V gene: TRBV28
D gene: -
J gene: TRBJ2-1
CDR3 DNA: TGTGCCAGCAGCTCACCCCCTAGCCAGCCTATCTACAATGAGCAGTTCTTC
CDR3 protein: CASSSPPSQPIYNEQFF

clone size: -
CDR3 length: 14
V gene: TRBV7-9
D gene: -
J gene: TRBJ1-2
CDR3 DNA: TGTGCCAGCAGCTCGGCGACAGGAAACTATGGCTACACCTTC
CDR3 protein: CASSSATGNYGYTF

clone size: -
CDR3 length: 14
V gene: TRBV5-1
D gene: -
J gene: TRBJ2-7
CDR3 DNA: TGCGCCAGCAGCTTGGTAGGCGGCTCCTACGAGCAGTACTTC
CDR3 protein: CASSLVGGSYEQYF

clone size: -
CDR3 length: 14
V gene: TRBV27
D gene: -
J gene: TRBJ2-5
CDR3 DNA: TGTGCCAGCAGTTTATCCCCAGTCGCTGGGACCCAGTACTTC
CDR3 protein: CASSLSPVAGTQYF

clone size: -
CDR3 length: 16
V gene: TRBV7-6
D gene: -
J gene: TRBJ2-1
CDR3 DNA: TGTGCCAGCAGCTTAACAAGACTAGTGGGGAACGATGAGCAGTTCTTC
CDR3 protein: CASSLTRLVGNDEQFF

clone size: -
CDR3 length: 16
V gene: TRBV6-2/TRBV6-3
D gene: -
J gene: TRBJ2-3
CDR3 DNA: TGTGCCAGCAGCCCCAACCTAGAGACTAGCACAGATACGCAGTATTTT
CDR3 protein: CASSPNLETSTDTQYF

clone size: -
CDR3 length: 14
V gene: TRBV18
D gene: -
J gene: TRBJ1-5
CDR3 DNA: TGTGCCAGCTCACCGGAGGCTCAGAATCAGCCCCAGCATTTT
CDR3 protein: CASSPEAQNQPQHF

clone size: -
CDR3 length: 15
V gene: TRBV4-3
D gene: -
J gene: TRBJ2-7
CDR3 DNA: TGCGCCAGCAGCCAAGGTTTTGGACAGTCGTACGAGCAGTACTTC
CDR3 protein: CASSQGFGQSYEQYF

clone size: once
CDR3 length: 13
V gene: TRBV7-9
D gene: -
J gene: TRBJ2-7
CDR3 DNA: TGTGCCAGCAGCTTACCGCCGGGGGACGAGCAGTACTTC
CDR3 protein: CASSLPPGDEQYF

clone size: -
CDR3 length: 15
V gene: TRBV19
D gene: TRBD1
J gene: TRBJ1-5
CDR3 DNA: TGTGCCAGTAGTATAGGGGGTGGACAGGGCCAGCCCCAGCATTTT
CDR3 protein: CASSIGGGQGQPQHF

clone size: -
CDR3 length: 13
V gene: TRBV7-6
D gene: -
J gene: TRBJ1-1
CDR3 DNA: TGTGCCAGCATGCGGGATGCGTACACTGAAGCTTTCTTT
CDR3 protein: CASMRDAYTEAFF

clone size: -
CDR3 length: 13
V gene: TRBV18
D gene: -
J gene: TRBJ2-7
CDR3 DNA: TGTGCCAGCTCACCAAGTAACGAGAACGAGCAGTACTTC
CDR3 protein: CASSPSNENEQYF

clone size: -
CDR3 length: 14
V gene: TRBV7-3
D gene: TRBD1
J gene: TRBJ2-7
CDR3 DNA: TGTGCCAGCAGCTCGACAGGGGTGGATAACGAGCAGTACTTC
CDR3 protein: CASSSTGVDNEQYF

clone size: -
CDR3 length: 15
V gene: TRBV7-9
D gene: -
J gene: TRBJ1-2
CDR3 DNA: TGTGCCAGCAGCCCATGGACAGAGAAGAACTATGGCTACACCTTC
CDR3 protein: CASSPWTEKNYGYTF

clone size: once
CDR3 length: 14
V gene: TRBV7-9
D gene: TRBD1
J gene: TRBJ1-2
CDR3 DNA: TGTGCCAGCAGCTTCTCCACGACAGGGGAAGGCTACACCTTC
CDR3 protein: CASSFSTTGEGYTF

clone size: once
CDR3 length: 16
V gene: TRBV7-8
D gene: TRBD2
J gene: TRBJ2-3
CDR3 DNA: TGTGCCAGCAGCCCCCCCCGGGTAGCGGGTCCAGATACGCAGTATTTT
CDR3 protein: CASSPPRVAGPDTQYF

clone size: -
CDR3 length: 14
V gene: TRBV15
D gene: -
J gene: TRBJ2-5
CDR3 DNA: TGTGCCACCAGCCCGGGACTTAAAGAAGAGACCCAGTACTTC
CDR3 protein: CATSPGLKEETQYF

clone size: -
CDR3 length: 13
V gene: TRBV19
D gene: -
J gene: TRBJ1-1
CDR3 DNA: TGTGCCAGTAGTGTGACGGGAACGGGTGAAGCTTTCTTT
CDR3 protein: CASSVTGTGEAFF

clone size: -
CDR3 length: 17
V gene: TRBV19
D gene: TRBD1
J gene: TRBJ1-4
CDR3 DNA: TGTGCCAGTAGTATATTTGTGGACAGGACCCCCAATGAAAAACTGTTTTTT
CDR3 protein: CASSIFVDRTPNEKLFF

clone size: -
CDR3 length: 16
V gene: TRBV19
D gene: TRBD2
J gene: TRBJ2-5
CDR3 DNA: TGTGCCAGTAGTGCTTGGTTTAGCGGGGAGCAAGAGACCCAGTACTTC
CDR3 protein: CASSAWFSGEQETQYF

clone size: -
CDR3 length: 15
V gene: TRBV2
D gene: -
J gene: TRBJ1-5
CDR3 DNA: TGTGCCAGCAGAGACGCCAGGGGAAGCAATCAGCCCCAGCATTTT
CDR3 protein: CASRDARGSNQPQHF

clone size: once
CDR3 length: 16
V gene: TRBV5-6
D gene: -
J gene: TRBJ2-2
CDR3 DNA: TGTGCCAGCAGCCTCAGTTTAGGGGGGAACACCGGGGAGCTGTTTTTT
CDR3 protein: CASSLSLGGNTGELFF

clone size: few
CDR3 length: 17
V gene: TRBV7-2
D gene: TRBD2
J gene: TRBJ2-5
CDR3 DNA: TGTGCCAGCAGCCTCATGCCCCTAGCGGGGGGAGGAGAGACCCAGTACTTC
CDR3 protein: CASSLMPLAGGGETQYF

clone size: few
CDR3 length: 17
V gene: TRBV4-1
D gene: TRBD2
J gene: TRBJ2-1
CDR3 DNA: TGCGCCAGCAGCCAAGATCGGGGACTAGCTTTCTACAATGAGCAGTTCTTC
CDR3 protein: CASSQDRGLAFYNEQFF

clone size: -
CDR3 length: 13
V gene: TRBV30
D gene: -
J gene: TRBJ1-2
CDR3 DNA: TGTGCCTGGGGGGCGGGGGCCGGCTATGGCTACACCTTC
CDR3 protein: CAWGAGAGYGYTF

clone size: -
CDR3 length: 14
V gene: TRBV5-6
D gene: TRBD1
J gene: TRBJ2-7
CDR3 DNA: TGTGCCAGCAGCTGGACGGACAGGCCCTACGAGCAGTACTTC
CDR3 protein: CASSWTDRPYEQYF

clone size: -
CDR3 length: 18
V gene: TRBV18
D gene: TRBD2
J gene: TRBJ2-7
CDR3 DNA: TGTGCCAGCTCACGCTTCACCTCAGGACTAGCGGGGGTGTACGAGCAGTACTTC
CDR3 protein: CASSRFTSGLAGVYEQYF

clone size: -
CDR3 length: 16
V gene: TRBV7-9
D gene: -
J gene: TRBJ2-3
CDR3 DNA: TGTGCCAGCAGACCTAGGACAGCTTCTAGCACAGATACGCAGTATTTT
CDR3 protein: CASRPRTASSTDTQYF

clone size: -
CDR3 length: 13
V gene: TRBV6-6
D gene: -
J gene: TRBJ2-3
CDR3 DNA: TGTGCCAGCAGTTACTCGAATGCTAATACGCAGTATTTT
CDR3 protein: CASSYSNANTQYF

clone size: once
CDR3 length: 15
V gene: TRBV2
D gene: TRBD2
J gene: TRBJ2-5
CDR3 DNA: TGTGCCAGCAGCCCACGGACTAGCGGGAAAGAGACCCAGTACTTC
CDR3 protein: CASSPRTSGKETQYF

clone size: -
CDR3 length: 15
V gene: TRBV5-1
D gene: TRBD1
J gene: TRBJ1-2
CDR3 DNA: TGCGCCAGCAGCTTCGACAGGGGAAATAACTATGGCTACACCTTC
CDR3 protein: CASSFDRGNNYGYTF

clone size: once
CDR3 length: 15
V gene: TRBV7-9
D gene: -
J gene: TRBJ2-7
CDR3 DNA: TGTGCCAGCAGCTTAGCGCGGGGCACCTCCTACGAGCAGTACTTC
CDR3 protein: CASSLARGTSYEQYF

clone size: -
CDR3 length: 16
V gene: TRBV28
D gene: -
J gene: TRBJ1-5
CDR3 DNA: TGTGCCAGCAGTTTAAGGAACGGGGGAGGCAGTCAGCCCCAGCATTTT
CDR3 protein: CASSLRNGGGSQPQHF

clone size: -
CDR3 length: 15
V gene: TRBV19
D gene: -
J gene: TRBJ1-2
CDR3 DNA: TGTGCCAGCGGAGGTGTCCAGACGGCTAACTATGGCTACACCTTC
CDR3 protein: CASGGVQTANYGYTF

clone size: few
CDR3 length: 13
V gene: TRBV2
D gene: -
J gene: TRBJ2-7
CDR3 DNA: TGTGCCAGCAGCTACAGGATGACCTACGAGCAGTACTTC
CDR3 protein: CASSYRMTYEQYF

clone size: once
CDR3 length: 15
V gene: TRBV3-1/TRBV3-2
D gene: -
J gene: TRBJ1-6
CDR3 DNA: TGTGCCAGCAGCCAAGATACAGGTTTAAATTCACCCCTCCACTTT
CDR3 protein: CASSQDTGLNSPLHF

clone size: once
CDR3 length: 18
V gene: TRBV3-1/TRBV3-2
D gene: TRBD2
J gene: TRBJ2-7
CDR3 DNA: TGTGCCAGCAGCCCGGGACTAGCGGTGACTCTATTCTCCTACGAGCAGTACTTC
CDR3 protein: CASSPGLAVTLFSYEQYF

clone size: -
CDR3 length: 13
V gene: TRBV11-2
D gene: TRBD1
J gene: TRBJ1-1
CDR3 DNA: TGTGCCAGCAGAAGCGACAGGGCCTATGAAGCTTTCTTT
CDR3 protein: CASRSDRAYEAFF